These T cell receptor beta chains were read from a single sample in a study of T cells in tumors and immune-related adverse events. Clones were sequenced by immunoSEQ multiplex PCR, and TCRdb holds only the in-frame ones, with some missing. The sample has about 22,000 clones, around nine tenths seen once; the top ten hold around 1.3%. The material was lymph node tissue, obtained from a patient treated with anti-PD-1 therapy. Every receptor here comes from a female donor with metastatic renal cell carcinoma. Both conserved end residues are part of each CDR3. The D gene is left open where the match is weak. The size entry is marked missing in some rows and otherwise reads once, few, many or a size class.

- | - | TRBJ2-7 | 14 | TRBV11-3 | CASSTPGVIYEQYF | TGTGCCAGCAGCACCCCCGGGGTGATCTACGAGCAGTACTTC
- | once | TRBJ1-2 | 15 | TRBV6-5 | CASSARGGRNYGYTF | TGTGCCAGCTCTGCGCGGGGGGGGCGCAACTATGGCTACACCTTC
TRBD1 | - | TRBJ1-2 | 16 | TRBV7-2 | CASSRPNFDRASGYTF | TGTGCCAGCAGCCGGCCCAACTTCGACAGGGCCTCTGGCTACACCTTC
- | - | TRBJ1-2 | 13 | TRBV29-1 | CSVGVSGGYGYTF | TGCAGCGTGGGGGTGTCTGGGGGCTATGGCTACACCTTC
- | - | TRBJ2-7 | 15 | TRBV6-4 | CASSPATGGAYEQYF | TGTGCCAGCAGCCCAGCTACGGGCGGAGCCTACGAGCAGTACTTC
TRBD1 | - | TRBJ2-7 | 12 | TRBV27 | CATRTGGREQYF | TGTGCCACCAGGACAGGGGGACGCGAGCAGTACTTC
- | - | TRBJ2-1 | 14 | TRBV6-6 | CASSPTTGYNEQFF | TGTGCCAGCAGTCCTACCACAGGTTACAATGAGCAGTTCTTC
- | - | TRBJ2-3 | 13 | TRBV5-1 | CASSIGSTDTQYF | TGCGCCAGCAGCATTGGGAGCACAGATACGCAGTATTTT
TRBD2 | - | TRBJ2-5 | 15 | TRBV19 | CASSTGLAGLETQYF | TGTGCCAGTAGTACGGGACTAGCGGGATTAGAGACCCAGTACTTC
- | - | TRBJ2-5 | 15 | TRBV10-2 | CASSTLLGSQETQYF | TGCGCCAGCAGTACCCTTCTGGGCTCCCAAGAGACCCAGTACTTC
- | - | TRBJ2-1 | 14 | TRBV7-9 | CASSLALGGIEQFF | TGTGCCAGCAGCTTAGCGCTTGGGGGCATTGAGCAGTTCTTC
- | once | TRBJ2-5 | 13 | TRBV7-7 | CASSTSLQETQYF | TGTGCTAGCAGTACTAGTTTACAAGAGACCCAGTACTTC
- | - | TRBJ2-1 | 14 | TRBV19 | CASSSTQGWGEQFF | TGTGCCAGTAGTTCAACACAGGGTTGGGGTGAGCAGTTCTTC
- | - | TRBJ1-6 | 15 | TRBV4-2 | CASSQDRRGNSPLHF | TGTGCCAGCAGCCAAGATAGGAGGGGGAATTCACCCCTCCACTTT
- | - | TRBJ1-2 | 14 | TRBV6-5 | CASKKGQGLYGYTF | TGTGCCAGCAAGAAAGGGCAGGGGCTCTATGGCTACACCTTC
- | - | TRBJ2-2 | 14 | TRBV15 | CATSRDRGVGELFF | TGTGCCACCAGCAGAGATAGGGGAGTCGGGGAGCTGTTTTTT
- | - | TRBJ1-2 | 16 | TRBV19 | CASPPFSREPYYGYTF | TGTGCCAGTCCTCCCTTTAGTAGGGAACCTTACTATGGCTACACCTTC
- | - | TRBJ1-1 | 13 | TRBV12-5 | CASGLQGATEAFF | TGTGCTAGTGGTCTACAGGGTGCCACTGAAGCTTTCTTT
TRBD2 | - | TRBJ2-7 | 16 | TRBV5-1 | CASSLAPSGLPYEQYF | TGCGCCAGCAGCTTGGCCCCTAGCGGATTACCCTACGAGCAGTACTTC
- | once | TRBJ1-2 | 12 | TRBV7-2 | CASSLSGFGYTF | TGTGCCAGCAGCTTATCAGGGTTTGGCTACACCTTC
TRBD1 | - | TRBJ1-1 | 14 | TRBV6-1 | CASSDGQGGTEAFF | TGTGCCAGCAGTGACGGACAGGGTGGGACTGAAGCTTTCTTT
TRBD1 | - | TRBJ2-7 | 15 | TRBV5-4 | CAISLQPGQSYEQYF | TGTGCCATCTCCCTTCAACCGGGACAGAGCTACGAGCAGTACTTC
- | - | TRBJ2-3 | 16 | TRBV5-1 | CASSFGLGLAADTQYF | TGCGCCAGCAGCTTCGGCCTGGGGCTAGCTGCAGATACGCAGTATTTT
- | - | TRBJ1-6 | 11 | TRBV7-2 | CASSLGELVHF | TGTGCCAGCAGCTTAGGGGAGTTAGTGCACTTT
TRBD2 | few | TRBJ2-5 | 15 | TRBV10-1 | CASSDRLAVQETQYF | TGCGCCAGCAGTGACCGACTAGCGGTCCAAGAGACCCAGTACTTC
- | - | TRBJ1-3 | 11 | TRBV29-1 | CSVVSGNTIYF | TGCAGCGTTGTGAGTGGAAACACCATATATTTT
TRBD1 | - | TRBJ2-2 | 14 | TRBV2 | CASRRTGGVGELFF | TGTGCCAGCAGACGGACAGGGGGTGTCGGGGAGCTGTTTTTT
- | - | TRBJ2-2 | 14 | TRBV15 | CATSTRTNTGELFF | TGTGCCACCAGCACAAGGACGAACACCGGGGAGCTGTTTTTT
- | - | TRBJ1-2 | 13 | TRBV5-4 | CASSLSRVGGYTF | TGTGCCAGCAGCTTGTCCCGAGTAGGTGGCTACACCTTC
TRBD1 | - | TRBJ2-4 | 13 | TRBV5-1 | CASRPGQGNIQYF | TGCGCCAGCAGGCCGGGACAGGGGAACATTCAGTACTTC
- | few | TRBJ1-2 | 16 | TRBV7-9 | CASSSMFTGQDYGYTF | TGTGCCAGCAGCTCCATGTTTACAGGGCAAGACTATGGCTACACCTTC
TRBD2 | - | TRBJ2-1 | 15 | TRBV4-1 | CASSRREATRDQQFF | TGCGCCAGCAGCCGTCGGGAGGCAACCAGAGACCAGCAGTTCTTC
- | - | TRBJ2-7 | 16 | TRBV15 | CATSRDLSGSSYEQYF | TGTGCCACCAGCAGAGATCTATCAGGTTCCTCCTACGAGCAGTACTTC
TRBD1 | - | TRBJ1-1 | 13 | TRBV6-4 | CASRRTGNTEAFF | TGTGCCAGCAGAAGGACAGGGAACACTGAAGCTTTCTTT
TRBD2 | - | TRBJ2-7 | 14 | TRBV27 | CASSLLAGFHEQYF | TGTGCCAGCAGTTTACTAGCGGGATTCCACGAGCAGTACTTC
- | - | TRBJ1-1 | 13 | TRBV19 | CASKAVPGTEAFF | TGTGCCAGTAAAGCGGTACCAGGGACTGAAGCTTTCTTT
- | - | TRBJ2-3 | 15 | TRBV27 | CASSLSGLSTDTQYF | TGTGCCAGCAGTTTATCCGGGTTGAGCACAGATACGCAGTATTTT
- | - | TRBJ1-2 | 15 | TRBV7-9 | CASSLNWDDSYGYTF | TGTGCCAGCAGCTTAAATTGGGACGACAGCTACGGCTACACCTTC
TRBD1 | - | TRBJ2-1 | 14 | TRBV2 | CASSLDRSWPGQFF | TGTGCCAGCAGTCTGGACAGGTCTTGGCCCGGGCAGTTCTTC
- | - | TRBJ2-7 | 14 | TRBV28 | CASSFDAGFSEQYF | TGTGCCAGCAGTTTCGACGCAGGGTTTAGCGAGCAGTACTTC
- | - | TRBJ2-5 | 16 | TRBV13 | CASSLGLVQMGETQYF | TGTGCCAGCAGCTTAGGCCTGGTACAGATGGGGGAGACCCAGTACTTC
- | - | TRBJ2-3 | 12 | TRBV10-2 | CASSQTPQLQYF | TGCGCCAGCAGTCAAACCCCCCAGCTGCAGTATTTT
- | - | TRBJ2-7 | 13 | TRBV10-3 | CAISESRGYEQYF | TGTGCCATCAGTGAGTCCAGGGGATACGAGCAGTACTTC
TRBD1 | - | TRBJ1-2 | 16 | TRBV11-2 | CASSLGGTGGYSGYTF | TGTGCCAGCAGCTTAGGCGGGACAGGGGGCTACAGTGGCTACACCTTC
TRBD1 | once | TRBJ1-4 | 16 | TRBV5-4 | CASSLTGDATNEKLFF | TGTGCCAGCAGCCTTACAGGGGACGCAACTAATGAAAAACTGTTTTTT
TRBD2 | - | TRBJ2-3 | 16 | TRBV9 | CASSENRGGNTDTQYF | TGTGCCAGCAGCGAAAACCGCGGGGGAAACACAGATACGCAGTATTTT
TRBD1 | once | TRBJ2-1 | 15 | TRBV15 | CATSSPGQGINEQFF | TGTGCCACCAGCAGCCCGGGACAGGGTATCAATGAGCAGTTCTTC
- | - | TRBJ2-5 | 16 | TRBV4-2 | CASSRWAGMTQETQYF | TGTGCCAGCAGCCGCTGGGCGGGCATGACCCAAGAGACCCAGTACTTC